This T cell receptor (beta chain) is from a study of T cells in localized non-small cell lung cancer (dated by TCRdb to 2019 to 2021). As for the study more broadly: Comparing tumors with uninvolved tumor-adjacent lungs, the study looked at the T cell repertoires of 236 patients with early-stage NSCLC. All 240 or so NSCLC patients in the cohort were treatment-naive and had localized lung tumors that were resected. A mean age of roughly 66 years was recorded for the NSCLC patients, of whom some 130 were male and 90 to 110 were female. Broad study findings and their caveats: Longer overall survival was associated with higher blood T cell density, whereas shorter survival was associated with higher adjacent-lung clonality. Uninvolved tumor-adjacent lung showed the highest T cell clonality, higher than tumor, which suggests more focused antigenic responses in the adjacent lung. Because of the exploratory design, TCR variables were selected using unadjusted p-values without false-discovery rate correction. Of the top 100 tumor clones, a median of approximately 60 were detected in paired uninvolved adjacent lung; approximately 28 were also among that lung's top 100. Because multi-region sequencing of the tumors was not done, intratumor heterogeneity could not be ruled out.

At diagnosis, peripheral blood, uninvolved tumor-adjacent lung and tumor were collected and were preserved as a mix of fresh-frozen and FFPE material. For TCR repertoire profiling, blood samples were analyzed in the form of peripheral blood mononuclear cells. Reading from cysteine to phenylalanine, the CDR3 counts 16 amino acids. Only the CDR3 portion is preserved as DNA: 48 bases, with reading frame beginning at the first base. V is pruned by 3 bases and J by 1 base, leaving 5 bases of the junction without a gene match. In the germline V gene, CDR1 corresponds to KGHSH and CDR2 to LQKENI. For this clone: The clone's antigen remains unknown. Base qualities are not at hand, and no much larger clone is one base apart.

The immunoSEQ Assay was used to sequence TCR beta CDR3 regions from DNA. The study's processing was this. To compute T cell density, TCR beta template counts were normalized to usable DNA, which was estimated by amplifying housekeeping genes. Richness was estimated with the preseqR package, extrapolating to 400,000 templates for PBMC samples and 120,000 templates for tissue samples. Clonality was calculated as one minus Pielou's evenness. Tissue-enriched TCRs were identified through differential abundance testing performed on productive amino-acid clonotypes, with a minimum total count of 5 and an alpha of 0.1. The Jaccard Index and the Morisita Overlap Index were used to measure how much the repertoires overlapped between compartments. GLIPH clustered TCR beta CDR3s with public tetramer-defined viral CDR3s; viral motifs required at least three viral sequences plus V-gene enrichment. The table comes from immuneACCESS by way of TCRdb, which keeps in-frame sequences with V and J called. Part of the clones is missing from these tables; in studies checked, under half for an unresolved V gene and the rest for unknown reasons. V and J calls and clone size come straight from that table; D and trimming were deduced from the DNA. A total of over 25,000 clones appear in this sample, around three quarters of them only once. The leading ten clones occupy 15% to 20% of the sample.

This sequence was found in a male donor at least 60 years old with stage III squamous cell lung carcinoma. The chain couples TRBV18 to TRBJ1-3; a stretch of 8 junction bases matches TRBD1. The input for sequencing was peripheral blood, taken before any cancer treatment. The sequenced DNA is TGTGCCAGCTCACCGGATACAGGGGGGTCTGGAAACACCATATATTTT. The encoded protein is CASSPDTGGSGNTIYF.